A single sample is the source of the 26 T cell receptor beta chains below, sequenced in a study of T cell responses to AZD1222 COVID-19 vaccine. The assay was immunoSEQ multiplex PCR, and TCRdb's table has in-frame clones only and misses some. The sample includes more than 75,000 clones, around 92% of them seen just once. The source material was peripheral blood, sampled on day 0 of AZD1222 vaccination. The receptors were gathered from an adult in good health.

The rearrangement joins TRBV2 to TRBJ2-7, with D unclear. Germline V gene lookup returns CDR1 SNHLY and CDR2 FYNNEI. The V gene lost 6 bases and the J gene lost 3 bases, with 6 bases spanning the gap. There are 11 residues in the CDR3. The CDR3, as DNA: TGTGCCAGCAGCCTCGACTACGAGCAGTACTTC. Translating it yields CASSLDYEQYF.

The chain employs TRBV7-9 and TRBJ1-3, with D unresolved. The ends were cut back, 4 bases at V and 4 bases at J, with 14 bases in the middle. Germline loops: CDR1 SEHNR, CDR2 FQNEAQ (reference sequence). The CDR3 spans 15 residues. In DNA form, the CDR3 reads TGTGCCAGCAGCTCTTCCAGGAGTACAGGAAACACCATATATTTT. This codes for CASSSSRSTGNTIYF.

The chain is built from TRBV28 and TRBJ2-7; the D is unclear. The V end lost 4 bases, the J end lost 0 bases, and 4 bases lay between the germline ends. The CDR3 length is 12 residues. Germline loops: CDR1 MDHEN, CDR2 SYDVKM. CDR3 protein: CASSSSSYEQYF. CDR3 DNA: TGTGCCAGCAGTTCGAGCTCCTACGAGCAGTACTTC.

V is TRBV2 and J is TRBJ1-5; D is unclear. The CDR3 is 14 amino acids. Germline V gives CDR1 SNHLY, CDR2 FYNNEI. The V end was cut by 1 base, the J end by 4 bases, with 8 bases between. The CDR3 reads CASSEENTNQPQHF. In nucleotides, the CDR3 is TGTGCCAGCAGTGAAGAGAATACTAATCAGCCCCAGCATTTT. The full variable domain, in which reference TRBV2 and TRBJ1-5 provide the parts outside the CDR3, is EPEVTQTPSHQVTQMGQEVILRCVPISNHLYFYWYRQILGQKVEFLVSFYNNEISEKSEIFDDQFSVERPDGSNFTLKIRSTKLEDSAMYFCASSEENTNQPQHFGDGTRLSIL.

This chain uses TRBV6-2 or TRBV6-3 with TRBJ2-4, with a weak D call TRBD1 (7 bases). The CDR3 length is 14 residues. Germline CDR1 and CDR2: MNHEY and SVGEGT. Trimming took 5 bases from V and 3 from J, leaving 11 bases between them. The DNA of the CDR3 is TGTGCCAGCAGTCCGCGGGACAGCAAAAACATTCAGTACTTC. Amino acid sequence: CASSPRDSKNIQYF.

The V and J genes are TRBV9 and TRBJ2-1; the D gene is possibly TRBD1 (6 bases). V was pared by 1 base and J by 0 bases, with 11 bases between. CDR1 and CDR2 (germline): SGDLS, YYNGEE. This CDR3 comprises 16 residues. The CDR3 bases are TGTGCCAGCAGCGTATTCAGGGGTAGCTCCTACAATGAGCAGTTCTTC. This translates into CASSVFRGSSYNEQFF.

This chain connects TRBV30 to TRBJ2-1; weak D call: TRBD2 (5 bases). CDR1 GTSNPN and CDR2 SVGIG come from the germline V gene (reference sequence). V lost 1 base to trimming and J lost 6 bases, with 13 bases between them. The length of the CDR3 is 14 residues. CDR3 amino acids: CAWSGRIRGNEQFF. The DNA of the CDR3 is TGTGCCTGGAGTGGGAGGATTCGAGGCAATGAGCAGTTCTTC.

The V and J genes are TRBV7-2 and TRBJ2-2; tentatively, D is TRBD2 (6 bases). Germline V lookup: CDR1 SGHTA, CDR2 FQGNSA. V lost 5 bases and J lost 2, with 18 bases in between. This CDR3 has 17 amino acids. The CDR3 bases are TGTGCCAGCAGCAAACAGGCGGGACCCTTAAACACCGGGGAGCTGTTTTTT. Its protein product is CASSKQAGPLNTGELFF.

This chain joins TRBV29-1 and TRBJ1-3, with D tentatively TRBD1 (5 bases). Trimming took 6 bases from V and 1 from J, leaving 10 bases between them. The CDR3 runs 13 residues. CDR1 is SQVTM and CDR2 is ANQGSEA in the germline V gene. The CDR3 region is CSVSQGSGNTIYF. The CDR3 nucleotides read TGCAGCGTCTCTCAGGGTTCTGGAAACACCATATATTTT.

CDR3 bases: TGTGCCACCGGGACAGGGATCTACGAGCAGTACTTC. Encoded protein: CATGTGIYEQYF. The chain has TRBV2 and TRBJ2-7; 9 nucleotides line up with TRBD1. The V gene end was trimmed by 10 bases and the J gene end by 3 bases; junction bases not matched to a gene: 4. The CDR3 extends over 12 amino acids. CDR1 is SNHLY and CDR2 is FYNNEI in the germline V gene. The complete variable domain, with remaining parts taken from reference TRBV2 and TRBJ2-7, reads EPEVTQTPSHQVTQMGQEVILRCVPISNHLYFYWYRQILGQKVEFLVSFYNNEISEKSEIFDDQFSVERPDGSNFTLKIRSTKLEDSAMYFCATGTGIYEQYFGPGTRLTVT.

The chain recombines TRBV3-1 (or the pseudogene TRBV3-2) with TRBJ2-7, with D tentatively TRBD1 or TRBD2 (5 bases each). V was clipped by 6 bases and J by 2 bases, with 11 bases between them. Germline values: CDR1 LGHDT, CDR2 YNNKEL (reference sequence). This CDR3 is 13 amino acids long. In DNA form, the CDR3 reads TGTGCCAGCAGTCCCGGGACGGCCTACGAGCAGTACTTC. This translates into CASSPGTAYEQYF.

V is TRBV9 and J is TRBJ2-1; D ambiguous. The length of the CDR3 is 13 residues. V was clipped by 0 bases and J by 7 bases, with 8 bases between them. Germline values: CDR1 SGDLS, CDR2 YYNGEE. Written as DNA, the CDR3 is TGTGCCAGCAGCGTAGGCCCCGGGAATGAGCAGTTCTTC. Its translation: CASSVGPGNEQFF.

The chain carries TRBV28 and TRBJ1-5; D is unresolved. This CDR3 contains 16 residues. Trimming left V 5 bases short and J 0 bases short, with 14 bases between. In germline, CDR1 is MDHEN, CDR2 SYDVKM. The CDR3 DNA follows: TGTGCCAGCAGTCTGATGACATTTTATAGCAATCAGCCCCAGCATTTT. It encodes CASSLMTFYSNQPQHF.

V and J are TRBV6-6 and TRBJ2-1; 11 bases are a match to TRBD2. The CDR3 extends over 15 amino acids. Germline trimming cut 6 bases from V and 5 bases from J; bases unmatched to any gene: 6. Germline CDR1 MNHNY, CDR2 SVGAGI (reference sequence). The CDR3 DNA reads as TGTGCCAGCAGGTCTACTAGCGGGGGTGACAATGAGCAGTTCTTC. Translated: CASRSTSGGDNEQFF.

CDR3 amino acids: CASSPRQGEQFF. In DNA, the CDR3 is TGTGCCAGCAGCCCCAGACAGGGCGAGCAGTTCTTC. V gene TRBV6-2 or TRBV6-3 combines with J gene TRBJ2-1; 7 bases agree with TRBD1. The CDR3 has 12 residues. V lost 6 bases to trimming and J lost 10 bases; unmatched junction nucleotides: 6. CDR1 is MNHEY, CDR2 SVGEGT, per germline.

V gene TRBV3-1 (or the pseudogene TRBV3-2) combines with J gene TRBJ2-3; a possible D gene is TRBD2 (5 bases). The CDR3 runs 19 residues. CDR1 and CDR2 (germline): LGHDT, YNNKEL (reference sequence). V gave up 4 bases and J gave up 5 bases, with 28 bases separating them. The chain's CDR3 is CASSPDSGRVLYGLDTQYF. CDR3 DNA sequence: TGTGCCAGCAGCCCCGATTCGGGAAGAGTTCTTTATGGGTTAGATACGCAGTATTTT.

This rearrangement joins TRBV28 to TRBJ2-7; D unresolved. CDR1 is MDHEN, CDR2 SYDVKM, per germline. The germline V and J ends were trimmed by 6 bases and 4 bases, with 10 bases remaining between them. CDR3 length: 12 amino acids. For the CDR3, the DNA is TGTGCCAGCAGCACAATGGGGTACGAGCAGTACTTC. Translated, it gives CASSTMGYEQYF.

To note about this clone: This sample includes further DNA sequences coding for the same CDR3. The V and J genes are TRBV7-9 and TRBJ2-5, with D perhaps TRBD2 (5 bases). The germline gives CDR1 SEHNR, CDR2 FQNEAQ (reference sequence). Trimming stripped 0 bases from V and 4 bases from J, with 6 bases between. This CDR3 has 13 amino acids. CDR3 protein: CASSLAGGETQYF. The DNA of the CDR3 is TGTGCCAGCAGCTTAGCAGGAGGAGAGACCCAGTACTTC.

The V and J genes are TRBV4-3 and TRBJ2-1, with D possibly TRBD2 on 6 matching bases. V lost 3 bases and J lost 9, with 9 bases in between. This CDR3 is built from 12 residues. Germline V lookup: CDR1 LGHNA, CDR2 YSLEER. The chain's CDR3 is CASSHQEGEQFF. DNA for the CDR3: TGCGCCAGCAGCCACCAGGAGGGTGAGCAGTTCTTC.

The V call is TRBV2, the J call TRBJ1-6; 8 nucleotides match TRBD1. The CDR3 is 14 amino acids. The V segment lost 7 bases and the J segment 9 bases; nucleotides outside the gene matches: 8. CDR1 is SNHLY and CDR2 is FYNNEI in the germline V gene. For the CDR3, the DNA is TGTGCCAGCACCGGTGGACAGGGCGCTTCACCCCTCCACTTT. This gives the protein CASTGGQGASPLHF.

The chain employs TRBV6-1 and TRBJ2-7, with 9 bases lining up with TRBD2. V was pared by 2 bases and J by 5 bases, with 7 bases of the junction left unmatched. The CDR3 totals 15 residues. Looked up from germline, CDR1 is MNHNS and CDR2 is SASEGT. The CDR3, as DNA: TGTGCCAGCAGTGAATTGGCGGGAGGGCCCGACGAGCAGTACTTC. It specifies CASSELAGGPDEQYF.

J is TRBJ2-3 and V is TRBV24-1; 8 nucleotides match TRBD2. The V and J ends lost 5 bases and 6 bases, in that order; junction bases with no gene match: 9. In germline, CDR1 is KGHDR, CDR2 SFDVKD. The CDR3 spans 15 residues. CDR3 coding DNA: TGTGCCACCAGTGTCCGCGCCGGGGGGGCGGATACGCAGTATTTT. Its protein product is CATSVRAGGADTQYF.

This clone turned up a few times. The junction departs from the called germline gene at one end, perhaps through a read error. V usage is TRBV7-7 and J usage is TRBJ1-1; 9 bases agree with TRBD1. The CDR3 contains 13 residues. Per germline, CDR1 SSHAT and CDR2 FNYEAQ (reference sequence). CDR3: CASSQGQGTEAFF. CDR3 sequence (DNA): TGTGCTAGCAGCCAGGGACAGGGCACTGAAGCTTTCTTT.

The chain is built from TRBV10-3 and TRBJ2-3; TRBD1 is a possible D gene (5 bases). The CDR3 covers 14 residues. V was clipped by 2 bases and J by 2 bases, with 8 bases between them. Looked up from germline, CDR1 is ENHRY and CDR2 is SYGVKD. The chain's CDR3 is CAISEGRATDTQYF. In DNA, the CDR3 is TGTGCCATCAGTGAGGGCAGGGCCACAGATACGCAGTATTTT.

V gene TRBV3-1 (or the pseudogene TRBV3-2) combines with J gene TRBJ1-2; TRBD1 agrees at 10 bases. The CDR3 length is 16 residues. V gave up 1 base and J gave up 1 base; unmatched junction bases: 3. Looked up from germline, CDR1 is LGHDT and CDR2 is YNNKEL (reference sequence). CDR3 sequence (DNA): TGTGCCAGCAGCCAAGGACAGGGGGCTCTTAACTATGGCTACACCTTC. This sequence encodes CASSQGQGALNYGYTF.

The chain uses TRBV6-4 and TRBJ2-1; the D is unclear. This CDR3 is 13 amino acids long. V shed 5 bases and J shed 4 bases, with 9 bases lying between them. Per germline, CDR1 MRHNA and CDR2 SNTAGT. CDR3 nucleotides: TGTGCCAGCAGTTTTGAGATTTACAATGAGCAGTTCTTC. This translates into CASSFEIYNEQFF.